This T cell receptor beta chain originates from a study of blood T cell repertoires in COVID-19. Study as a whole: Samples taken during acute and convalescent COVID-19 were collected in the United States, Italy and Spain. T cells, B-cell-depleted T cells, or PBMCs provided the cDNA or gDNA that served as material.

V was trimmed by 3 bases and J by 5 bases, leaving 13 bases between them. Germline V lookup: CDR1 LGHDT, CDR2 YNNKEL (reference sequence). The CDR3 consists of 15 residues. Profiled with immunoSEQ multiplex PCR; TCRdb holds only in-frame clones, not every one. Among 110,000 to 150,000 clones listed, 88% were seen once. The chain carries TRBV3-1 (or the pseudogene TRBV3-2) and TRBJ2-2; D perhaps matches TRBD1 (6 bases). The sample consisted of peripheral blood. The source of this sequence is a man aged 70-80 years with acute or convalescent COVID-19. CDR3 DNA: TGTGCCAGCAGCCACCGGGACACATTTACCGGGGAGCTGTTTTTT. Translated, it gives CASSHRDTFTGELFF.